This TCR beta chain was observed in a study of T-cell reconstitution after alpha-beta-depleted transplantation in children. It was with unique molecular identifiers that the TCRbeta library was prepared. MiXCR, run by TCRdb on the PCR reads, gives a single entry per CDR3 protein. The repertoire holds around 600,000 distinct CDR3 sequences, with over 15% as singletons. This clonotype was observed many times. One end of the junction varies from germline; a read error may be responsible. CDR3 size: 13 residues. Germline-derived CDR1 and CDR2 are SQVTM and ANQGSEA. The rearrangement uses TRBV29-1 and TRBJ2-2; possible D gene TRBD2, 6 bases. The sample was PBMCs from the stem cell graft donor, taken from the stem cell graft. The receptor was isolated from a human donor who donated a stem cell graft to a child with acute myeloid leukemia. The CDR3: CSAEAGRTGELFF. The DNA of the CDR3 is TGCAGCGCTGAAGCAGGGAGGACCGGGGAGCTGTTTTTT.